A single sample is the source of the 13 T cell receptor beta chains below, sequenced in a study of molecular identifiers for immune sequencing clone quantification. TCRdb re-derived calls from the PCR reads in MiXCR, one entry per CDR3 protein. This sample has a few hundred thousand distinct CDR3 sequences, with roughly a quarter found just once. Sequencing input: naive CD8+ T cells from blood, with Jurkat cell RNA spiked in. Subset noted: FACS-sorted CD8+CD4-CCR7+CD45RA+ naive T cells. All receptors derive from a human donor in good health. Some libraries in this study had Jurkat cell RNA spiked in.

This clonotype was counted between two and nine times. J is TRBJ1-4 and V is TRBV27; D gene ambiguous. Trimming shortened V by 2 bases and J by 12 bases, and 16 bases separated the two germline ends. The CDR3 length is 14 residues. The germline V gene encodes CDR1 MNHEY and CDR2 SMNVEV (reference sequence). The CDR3 protein is CASSLTPSALELFF. CDR3 DNA sequence: TGTGCCAGCAGTTTAACCCCCTCCGCGTTGGAACTGTTTTTT.

In this sample, this clonotype turned up many times. The V gene is TRBV29-1, the J gene TRBJ2-1; TRBD2 is a possible D gene (5 bases). The V gene lost 7 bases and the J gene lost 8 bases, with 24 bases spanning the gap. The CDR3 length is 15 residues. Per the germline V gene, CDR1 is SQVTM and CDR2 is ANQGSEA. Here the CDR3 reads CSAFSPHSALDEQFF. The CDR3 region has the DNA TGCAGCGCCTTCTCCCCACATAGCGCTCTCGATGAGCAGTTCTTC.

The chain uses TRBV20-1 and TRBJ2-7; tentative D call: TRBD2 (6 bases). Trimming left V 1 base short and J 7 bases short, with 20 bases between. Germline V CDR1 and CDR2: DFQATT, SNEGSKA (reference sequence). The CDR3 extends over 15 amino acids. CDR3 DNA sequence: TGCAGTGCTAGAGGAGCGGGCGAGACTTTGTTGGAGCAGTACTTC. Its translation: CSARGAGETLLEQYF.

This clonotype has a count of ten or more. CDR3 sequence (DNA): TGTGCCAGCGGTCAAGACGGGACAGGGGGCACTGAAGCTTTCTTT. This gives the protein CASGQDGTGGTEAFF. The chain is built from TRBV28 and TRBJ1-1; 11 bases line up with TRBD1. Germline V gives CDR1 MDHEN, CDR2 SYDVKM. V lost 8 bases to trimming and J lost 4 bases; unmatched junction nucleotides: 9. CDR3 length: 15 residues.

This chain connects TRBV28 to TRBJ2-1; 8 bases map to TRBD2. CDR1 is MDHEN and CDR2 is SYDVKM in the germline V gene. V lost 3 bases and J lost 6; bases outside the gene matches: 10. CDR3 length equals 16 residues. CDR3 in amino acids: CASSFRGGGTGNEQFF. The CDR3, as DNA: TGTGCCAGCAGTTTTCGGGGGGGAGGTACGGGCAATGAGCAGTTCTTC.

The gene calls are TRBV4-2 and TRBJ2-7, with D possibly being TRBD2 (6 bases). V was cut by 0 bases and J by 2 bases, with 11 bases left in between. Looked up from germline, CDR1 is LGHNA and CDR2 is YNFKEQ. The CDR3 covers 15 residues. The CDR3 DNA reads TGTGCCAGCAGCCAAGATGTGGGGGGACCCTACGAGCAGTACTTC. It translates to CASSQDVGGPYEQYF.

This clonotype was counted many times. The chain joins TRBV30 to TRBJ2-3; no definite D call. The CDR3 length is 14 residues. V was cut by 2 bases and J by 0 bases, with 9 bases left in between. Germline V CDR1 and CDR2: GTSNPN, SVGIG (reference sequence). The chain's CDR3 is CAWSLVGSTDTQYF. The CDR3 DNA reads TGTGCCTGGAGTTTGGTGGGGAGCACAGATACGCAGTATTTT.

This clonotype was seen only a few times. The rearrangement uses TRBV27 and TRBJ2-7, with D perhaps assigned TRBD1 or TRBD2 (5 bases each). Trimming cost V 3 bases and J 0 bases, with 9 bases left between them. The V gene's germline CDR1 is MNHEY and CDR2 SMNVEV (reference sequence). The CDR3 totals 14 residues. CDR3 DNA: TGTGCCAGCAGTTTCGCAGGGAGCTCCTACGAGCAGTACTTC. Translation gives CASSFAGSSYEQYF.

On this clonotype: One end of the junction fails to match germline, which may point to a read error. The V and J genes are TRBV13 and TRBJ2-2; D could derive from TRBD1 or TRBD2 (5 bases each). Per the germline V gene, CDR1 is PRHDT and CDR2 is FYEKMQ (reference sequence). The CDR3 totals 16 residues. The CDR3 bases are TGTGCCGGCAGCGCACCGGGGCAGGGTGGCACCGGGGAGCTGTTTTTT. This sequence encodes CAGSAPGQGGTGELFF.

The chain has TRBV27 and TRBJ2-6, with 7 bases identical to TRBD1. V lost 5 bases and J lost 1; bases outside the gene matches: 8. Germline V gene lookup returns CDR1 MNHEY and CDR2 SMNVEV (reference sequence). The CDR3 sequence is 17 residues long. The DNA for the CDR3 is TGTGCCAGCAGTGTAGGGACAGTTAGGTCTGGGGCCAACGTCCTGACTTTC. Its translation: CASSVGTVRSGANVLTF. Together with reference TRBV27 and TRBJ2-6, the CDR3 gives the full variable domain: EAQVTQNPRYLITVTGKKLTVTCSQNMNHEYMSWYRQDPGLGLRQIYYSMNVEVTDKGDVPEGYKVSRKEKRNFPLILESPSPNQTSLYFCASSVGTVRSGANVLTFGAGSRLTVL.

Comments on this clonotype: A much bigger clone sits one base away, suggesting this may be a read error. This chain uses TRBV18 with TRBJ1-1; a possible D gene is TRBD1 (5 bases). CDR3 length: 12 residues. CDR1 and CDR2 (germline): KGHSH, LQKENI. This CDR3 is CTSSPQAPEAFF. The CDR3 DNA sequence: TGTACCAGCTCACCACAGGCCCCTGAAGCTTTCTTT.

The sample holds many counts of this clonotype. At one end, the junction sequence differs from germline, possibly due to a read error. The chain couples TRBV9 to TRBJ2-1; 7 bases fit TRBD2. The CDR3 consists of 15 residues. In germline, CDR1 is SGDLS, CDR2 YYNGEE. CDR3 sequence: CASSPSGVPYNEHFF. CDR3 bases: TGTGCCAGCAGCCCTAGCGGAGTCCCCTACAATGAGCATTTCTTC.

The table lists this clonotype with many counts. This sequence joins TRBV9 and TRBJ2-5; TRBD1 matches 7 bases. After removal of 2 bases from V and 2 bases from J, the junction contained 9 bases not matched to a gene. CDR3 size: 16 residues. The germline CDR1 and CDR2 sequences are SGDLS and YYNGEE. The chain's CDR3 is CASSVDHKTGQETQYF. The DNA for the CDR3 is TGTGCCAGCAGCGTGGACCACAAGACAGGGCAAGAGACCCAGTACTTC.